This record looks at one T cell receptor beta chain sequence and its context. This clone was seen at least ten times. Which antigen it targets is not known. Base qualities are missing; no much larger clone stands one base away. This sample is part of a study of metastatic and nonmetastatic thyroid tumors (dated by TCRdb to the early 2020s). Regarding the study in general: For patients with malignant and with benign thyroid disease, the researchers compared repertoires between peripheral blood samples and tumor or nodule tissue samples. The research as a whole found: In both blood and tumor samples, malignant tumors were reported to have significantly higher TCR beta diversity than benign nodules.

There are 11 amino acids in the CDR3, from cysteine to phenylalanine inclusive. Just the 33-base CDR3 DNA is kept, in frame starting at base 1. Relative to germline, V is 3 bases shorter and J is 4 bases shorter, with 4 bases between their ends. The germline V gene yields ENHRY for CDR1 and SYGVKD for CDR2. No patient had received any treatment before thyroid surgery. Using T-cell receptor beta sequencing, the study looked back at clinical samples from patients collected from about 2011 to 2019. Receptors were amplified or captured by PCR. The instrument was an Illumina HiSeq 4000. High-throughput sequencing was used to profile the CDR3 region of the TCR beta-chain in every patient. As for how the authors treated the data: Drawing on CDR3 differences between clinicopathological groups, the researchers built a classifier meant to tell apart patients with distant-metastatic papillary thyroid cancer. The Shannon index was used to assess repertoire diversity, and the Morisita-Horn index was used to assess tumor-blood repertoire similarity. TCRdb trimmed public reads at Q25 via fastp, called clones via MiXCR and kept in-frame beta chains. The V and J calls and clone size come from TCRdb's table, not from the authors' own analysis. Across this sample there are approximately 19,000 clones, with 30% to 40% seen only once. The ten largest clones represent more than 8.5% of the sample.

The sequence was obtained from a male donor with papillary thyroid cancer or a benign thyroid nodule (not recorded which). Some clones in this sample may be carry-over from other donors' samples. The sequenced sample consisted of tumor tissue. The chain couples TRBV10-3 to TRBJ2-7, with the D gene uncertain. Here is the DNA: TGTGCCATCAGTGATGGGTACGAGCAGTACTTC. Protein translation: CAISDGYEQYF.